The rows below give T cell receptor beta chains drawn from one sample of a study of T cell repertoires in ileal Crohn's disease. TCRdb's table, derived via immunoSEQ multiplex PCR, lists solely in-frame clones and lacks some. Here the sample spans 13,000 to 15,000 clones, around two thirds being singletons. Material: ileal tissue. Receptors were obtained from an adult with Crohn's disease. Each CDR3 is given with its conserved first and last residue. A D gene is named only where the DNA matches it firmly. Size values are once, few and many counts, or a class for expanded clones, and some rows have none.

V	size	D	J	CDR3	DNA
TRBV10-1	.	.	TRBJ2-3	CASSEGQQLVRDTQYF	TGCGCCAGCAGTGAAGGACAGCAACTAGTTAGAGATACGCAGTATTTT
TRBV6-4	.	TRBD2	TRBJ2-1	CASSASGTSVYEQFF	TGTGCCAGCAGTGCTTCCGGGACTAGTGTTTATGAGCAGTTCTTC
TRBV6-6	.	.	TRBJ2-7	CASSTDGAYGEQYF	TGTGCCAGCAGTACCGACGGCGCCTATGGCGAGCAGTACTTC
TRBV6-1	few	.	TRBJ2-3	CASRSPGGDTQYF	TGTGCCAGCAGGTCCCCGGGTGGAGATACGCAGTATTTT
TRBV19	.	.	TRBJ2-2	CASSPDLQRELFF	TGTGCCAGTAGTCCCGACCTGCAACGGGAGCTGTTTTTT
TRBV6-1	once	TRBD1	TRBJ2-1	CASSEIGTGISYNEQFF	TGTGCCAGCAGTGAAATTGGGACAGGGATCTCCTACAATGAGCAGTTCTTC
TRBV6-4	.	TRBD2	TRBJ2-2	CASSESGGNTGELFF	TGTGCCAGCAGTGAAAGCGGGGGCAACACCGGGGAGCTGTTTTTT
TRBV6-1	once	.	TRBJ1-3	CASSEALRTVGNTIYF	TGTGCCAGCAGTGAAGCGCTCAGGACAGTTGGAAACACCATATATTTT
TRBV19	.	.	TRBJ2-2	CASKDGRVSDTGELFF	TGTGCCAGTAAGGACGGCCGTGTTTCGGACACCGGGGAGCTGTTTTTT
TRBV7-3	.	TRBD1	TRBJ2-1	CASSLVGQGYNEQFF	TGTGCCAGCAGCTTAGTCGGACAGGGATACAATGAGCAGTTCTTC
TRBV7-3	.	.	TRBJ1-1	CASSSLPSTEAFF	TGTGCCAGCAGCTCACTGCCATCGACTGAAGCTTTCTTT
TRBV19	.	.	TRBJ2-1	CASSPPGFTSYNEQFF	TGTGCCAGTAGTCCTCCGGGATTTACCTCCTACAATGAGCAGTTCTTC
TRBV27	.	.	TRBJ2-5	CASRWGAGETQYF	TGTGCCAGCAGATGGGGGGCTGGAGAGACCCAGTACTTC
TRBV7-9	few	TRBD1	TRBJ2-2	CASSDGQGSGELFF	TGTGCCAGCAGCGATGGACAGGGGTCCGGGGAGCTGTTTTTT
TRBV14	.	.	TRBJ1-2	CASSRQVGNYGYTF	TGTGCCAGCAGCCGACAGGTGGGGAACTATGGCTACACCTTC
TRBV13	once	.	TRBJ1-3	CASSLGRVLGNTIYF	TGTGCCAGCAGCTTAGGCAGGGTTCTTGGAAACACCATATATTTT
TRBV30	.	.	TRBJ2-3	CACRELSTDTQYF	TGTGCCTGCAGGGAACTTAGCACAGATACGCAGTATTTT
TRBV5-1	.	.	TRBJ1-3	CASSLAGYGNTIYF	TGCGCCAGCAGCTTGGCGGGATACGGAAACACCATATATTTT
TRBV19	.	TRBD1	TRBJ2-7	CASSTGTAEQYF	TGTGCCAGTAGTACGGGGACAGCAGAGCAGTACTTC
TRBV5-8	.	.	TRBJ2-5	CASSLGRTPPETQYF	TGTGCCAGCAGCTTGGGAAGGACTCCGCCGGAGACCCAGTACTTC
TRBV27	few	TRBD2	TRBJ2-1	CASSPSGLGSGEQFF	TGTGCCAGCAGTCCCTCGGGACTAGGGAGCGGTGAGCAGTTCTTC
TRBV19	.	TRBD1	TRBJ2-4	CASSMRQGLAKNIQYF	TGTGCCAGTAGTATGAGACAGGGGCTTGCCAAAAACATTCAGTACTTC
TRBV5-6	.	TRBD2	TRBJ2-3	CASSLTRLAGASTDTQYF	TGTGCCAGCAGCTTGACCCGACTAGCGGGGGCCAGCACAGATACGCAGTATTTT
TRBV30	.	.	TRBJ2-1	CAWSRTDRQEQFF	TGTGCCTGGAGTCGAACCGATCGGCAAGAGCAGTTCTTC
TRBV19	.	.	TRBJ1-2	CASADKRGGNYGYTF	TGTGCCAGTGCGGATAAAAGGGGGGGAAACTATGGCTACACCTTC
TRBV28	.	.	TRBJ2-1	CASSSPGSSSYNEQFF	TGTGCCAGCAGTTCCCCAGGGTCTTCCTCCTACAATGAGCAGTTCTTC
TRBV14	.	.	TRBJ2-7	CASSQVYHQGGEQYF	TGTGCCAGCAGCCAGGTATACCACCAGGGCGGAGAGCAGTACTTC
TRBV28	.	.	TRBJ1-1	CASSLLAGNTEAFF	TGTGCCAGCAGTTTATTGGCAGGGAACACTGAAGCTTTCTTT
TRBV19	.	TRBD1	TRBJ1-1	CASSRWTGGNTEAFF	TGTGCCAGTAGCCGATGGACAGGGGGCAACACTGAAGCTTTCTTT
TRBV28	.	.	TRBJ1-1	CASGGSSNTEAFF	TGTGCCAGCGGGGGGTCCTCGAACACTGAAGCTTTCTTT
TRBV7-2	.	.	TRBJ2-7	CASSSSTRLSSYEQYF	TGTGCCAGCAGCTCGAGTACGCGGTTAAGCTCCTACGAGCAGTACTTC
TRBV2	.	.	TRBJ2-3	CASKPPSTDTQYF	TGTGCCAGCAAACCACCGAGCACAGATACGCAGTATTTT
TRBV4-1	.	.	TRBJ2-7	CASSPDWETGPYEQYF	TGCGCCAGCAGCCCGGATTGGGAGACAGGACCTTACGAGCAGTACTTC
TRBV5-4	.	TRBD1	TRBJ1-1	CASSSRTGVDGTEAFF	TGTGCCAGCAGCTCGAGGACAGGGGTCGATGGCACTGAAGCTTTCTTT
TRBV5-4	.	.	TRBJ2-5	CASRLRSLQETQYF	TGTGCCAGCAGGCTCAGGAGTCTCCAAGAGACCCAGTACTTC
TRBV7-6	.	.	TRBJ2-7	CASSETYSSYEQYF	TGTGCCAGCAGCGAGACATACAGCTCCTACGAGCAGTACTTC
TRBV5-1	.	.	TRBJ2-7	CASSLVGVGDISYEQYF	TGCGCCAGCAGCTTGGTGGGAGTAGGGGACATTTCCTACGAGCAGTACTTC
TRBV27	.	TRBD1	TRBJ2-5	CASSPGQGARKTQYF	TGTGCCAGCAGTCCCGGACAGGGGGCGAGAAAGACCCAGTACTTC
TRBV2	.	.	TRBJ1-2	CASSFGNSLSTF	TGTGCCAGCAGTTTTGGGAACAGCCTAAGCACCTTC
TRBV15	.	.	TRBJ2-5	CATSRDRETQYF	TGTGCCACCAGCAGAGATCGAGAGACCCAGTACTTC
TRBV6-5	.	.	TRBJ2-3	CASSYSPDTQYF	TGTGCCAGCAGTTACTCGCCGGATACGCAGTATTTT
TRBV28	.	.	TRBJ2-5	CASSLPPLETQYF	TGTGCCAGCAGTTTGCCCCCCTTAGAGACCCAGTACTTC
TRBV5-4	few	.	TRBJ2-5	CASGLVMETQYF	TGTGCCAGCGGGCTAGTAATGGAGACCCAGTACTTC
TRBV10-3	.	.	TRBJ1-2	CAISPDGNNYGYTF	TGTGCCATCAGTCCGGACGGAAATAACTATGGCTACACCTTC
TRBV19	.	TRBD1	TRBJ2-7	CASRDRGSYEQYF	TGTGCCAGTAGGGACAGGGGATCCTACGAGCAGTACTTC
TRBV15	.	.	TRBJ1-1	CATSFEMNTEAFF	TGTGCCACCAGCTTTGAAATGAACACTGAAGCTTTCTTT
TRBV2	.	.	TRBJ2-7	CASDLDSAYEQYF	TGTGCCAGCGACCTCGACTCCGCCTACGAGCAGTACTTC
TRBV7-8	.	.	TRBJ2-7	CASSFTDTYEQYF	TGTGCCAGCAGCTTCACCGATACCTACGAGCAGTACTTC
TRBV7-9	.	.	TRBJ1-4	CASSSTQGRGEKLFF	TGTGCCAGCAGTTCCACACAGGGACGCGGCGAAAAACTGTTTTTT
TRBV4-1	.	.	TRBJ1-4	CASSQGRGEGIKLFF	TGCGCCAGCAGCCAAGGGAGGGGCGAGGGAATCAAACTGTTTTTT
TRBV11-2	.	.	TRBJ2-1	CASSFVGSTYNEQFF	TGTGCCAGCAGCTTCGTGGGAAGTACCTACAATGAGCAGTTCTTC
TRBV11-1	.	.	TRBJ1-1	CASSLWASDTEAFF	TGTGCCAGCAGCTTATGGGCAAGTGACACTGAAGCTTTCTTT
TRBV28	once	.	TRBJ2-1	CASSLRAGGGMLLNEQFF	TGTGCCAGCAGTTTGAGGGCAGGAGGGGGGATGTTGTTAAATGAGCAGTTCTTC
TRBV7-9	medium-sized	.	TRBJ2-7	CASSPRGARYEQYF	TGTGCCAGCAGCCCAAGGGGGGCACGGTACGAGCAGTACTTC
TRBV10-2	.	TRBD2	TRBJ2-5	CASTWGLAGAGGGIQYF	TGCGCCAGCACCTGGGGACTAGCGGGGGCAGGGGGAGGGATCCAGTACTTC
TRBV7-6	.	.	TRBJ2-3	CASSDGYTDTQYF	TGTGCCAGCTCGGACGGTTACACAGATACGCAGTATTTT
TRBV6-1	.	.	TRBJ1-5	CASSEPGTISEAQHF	TGTGCCAGCAGTGAACCGGGCACCATATCAGAGGCCCAGCATTTT
TRBV5-4	.	TRBD2	TRBJ2-1	CASSYTSGSSYNEQFF	TGTGCCAGCAGCTACACTAGCGGCAGCTCCTACAATGAGCAGTTCTTC
TRBV5-1	.	.	TRBJ2-5	CASSLAGGKETQYF	TGCGCCAGCAGCTTGGCCGGAGGGAAAGAGACCCAGTACTTC
TRBV15	.	TRBD2	TRBJ2-2	CATSLERGGELFF	TGTGCCACCAGCCTGGAGCGGGGCGGGGAGCTGTTTTTT